This TCR beta chain was identified during a study of blood T cell repertoires in COVID-19. Study information: COVID-19 samples collected from the United States, Italy and Spain covered acute and convalescent phases.

In the authors' workflow: Estimated nucleated cell counts came from reference gene primer amplification. Repertoires were generated with immunoSEQ multiplex PCR, while TCRdb's copy carries only in-frame clones and drops some. That table gives V, J and clone size, and the DNA gave D and trimming. Of some 160,000 clones in the sample, approximately 88% were seen once. The sequencing input was peripheral blood. The clonotype originates from a man aged 60-69 years with acute or convalescent COVID-19.

Here the CDR3 reads CASRKILSGEKLFF. For the CDR3, the DNA is TGTGCCAGCAGGAAGATTTTGTCGGGAGAAAAACTGTTTTTT. The rearrangement uses TRBV2 and TRBJ1-4, with D hard to call. V lost 6 bases to trimming and J lost 8 bases, with 16 bases between them. Germline lookup yields CDR1 SNHLY and CDR2 FYNNEI. The CDR3 runs 14 residues.